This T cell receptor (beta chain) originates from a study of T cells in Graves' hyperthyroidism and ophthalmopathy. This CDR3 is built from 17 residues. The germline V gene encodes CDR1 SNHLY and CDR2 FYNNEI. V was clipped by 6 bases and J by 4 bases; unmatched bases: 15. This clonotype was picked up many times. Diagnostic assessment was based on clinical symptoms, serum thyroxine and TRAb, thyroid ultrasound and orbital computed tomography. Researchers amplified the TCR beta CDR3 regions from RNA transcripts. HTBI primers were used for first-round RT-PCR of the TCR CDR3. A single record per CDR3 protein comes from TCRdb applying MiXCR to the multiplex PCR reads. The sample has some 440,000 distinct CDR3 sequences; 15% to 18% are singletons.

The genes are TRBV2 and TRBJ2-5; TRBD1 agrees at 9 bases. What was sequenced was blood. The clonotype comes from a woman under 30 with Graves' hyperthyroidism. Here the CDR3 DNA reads TGTGCCAGCAGGATCTACCGGGACAGGGTGGTTGGAGAGACCCAGTACTTC. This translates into CASRIYRDRVVGETQYF.